This T cell receptor beta chain was sequenced for a study of OX40 agonist ivuxolimab in advanced cancers. On the study more broadly: Anti-PD-1, anti-PD-L1 or anti-CTLA-4 therapy given earlier was allowed, and approximately 40% had some.

Repertoires were generated with immunoSEQ multiplex PCR, while TCRdb's copy carries only in-frame clones and drops some. The sample has under 45,000 clones, more than 80% seen once. Study-wide results and limits: Circulating CD4+ and CD8+ T cells showed clonal expansion by week 6 at 0.1 to 3.0 mg/kg. People who partly responded at 0.1-3.0 mg/kg had some of the least clonal expansion seen. Not determined was the antigen specificity of the expanded peripheral T cells.

About this clone: Its target is unknown.

The CDR3 consists of 15 residues. From germline, CDR1 is SGHDT and CDR2 YYEEEE. Losses at the gene ends were 4 bases for V and 1 base for J; bases not matched to a gene: 6. Specimen: CD4+ or CD8+ T cells sorted from blood, collected in a trial of the OX40 agonist ivuxolimab. The sequence derives from an adult with an advanced solid tumor such as melanoma, head and neck, liver or kidney cancer. The rearrangement joins TRBV5-6 to TRBJ2-7; TRBD1 aligns across 9 bases. This CDR3 reads CASSRTGGSSYEQYF. The CDR3, as DNA: TGTGCCAGCAGCCGAACAGGGGGCTCATCCTACGAGCAGTACTTC.